This T cell receptor (beta chain) was recorded in a study of blood T cell repertoires in COVID-19. Study-wide background: Material from acute and convalescent COVID-19 was sourced from the United States, Italy and Spain. Sample material is recorded as cDNA or gDNA derived from T cells, B-cell-depleted T cells, or PBMCs.

Enrolled during active infection, Seattle patients were then followed longitudinally. Original processing notes: Researchers report that nucleated cell counts were estimated from reference gene primer amplification. Here immunoSEQ multiplex PCR was the method, and the copy in TCRdb shows in-frame clones only, minus some. V, J and clone size derive from that table, while D and trimming were established from the DNA sequence. The sample has about 150,000 clones; approximately 80% are singletons. CDR1 is SGHRS, CDR2 YFSETQ, per germline. The CDR3 is made up of 16 amino acids. J was trimmed by 1 base and V by 4 bases; bases with no gene match: 10.

The TCR was taken from an older woman with COVID-19, enrolled during active disease. J is TRBJ1-2 and V is TRBV5-1; 7 bases are a match to TRBD1. Sequenced sample: peripheral blood. CDR3 in DNA: TGCGCCAGCAGCCAGGGTGCGGGACAGTTTAACTATGGCTACACCTTC. Translating gives CASSQGAGQFNYGYTF. Using reference TRBV5-1 and TRBJ1-2 for the parts outside the CDR3, the full variable domain is KAGVTQTPRYLIKTRGQQVTLSCSPISGHRSVSWYQQTPGQGLQFLFEYFSETQRNKGNFPGRFSGRQFSNSRSEMNVSTLELGDSALYLCASSQGAGQFNYGYTFGSGTRLTVV.